The 30 T cell receptor beta chains below come from one sample, sequenced in a study of shared clonotypes between healthy human individuals. Naive CD8 cells were CD45RO-negative, positively selected for CCR7, excluding terminally differentiated effector memory CD45RA+ cells. Profiled with immunoSEQ multiplex PCR; TCRdb holds only in-frame clones, not every one. Of just over 2,000,000 clones listed, over 85% are singletons. The sequencing sample was made of naive CD8+ T cells sorted from blood. Receptors originate from a man aged 18-30 years in good health.

The chain combines TRBV5-6 with TRBJ2-7; D is possibly TRBD1 or TRBD2 (5 bases each). V lost 2 bases and J lost 6, with 12 bases in between. The CDR3 is 13 residues long. CDR1 is SGHDT and CDR2 is YYEEEE in the germline V gene. CDR3 DNA: TGTGCCAGCAGCTTCGGGACCGGGCCCGAGCAGTACTTC. Its protein is CASSFGTGPEQYF.

V gene TRBV6-5 combines with J gene TRBJ1-4; 7 positions match TRBD1. After removal of 2 bases from V and 8 bases from J, the junction contained 5 bases not matched to a gene. Germline V gives CDR1 MNHEY, CDR2 SVGAGI. This CDR3 is 14 amino acids long. Here the CDR3 reads CASSYMRGREKLFF. CDR3 nucleotides: TGTGCCAGCAGTTACATGAGGGGGCGGGAAAAACTGTTTTTT.

V is TRBV7-9 and J is TRBJ2-7; 11 bases align to TRBD1. Per the germline V gene, CDR1 is SEHNR and CDR2 is FQNEAQ (reference sequence). V was pared by 4 bases and J by 6 bases, with 2 bases of the junction left unmatched. CDR3 length: 13 residues. Here the CDR3 DNA reads TGTGCCAGCAGCTGGGGGACAGGGGGCGAGCAGTACTTC. Translation gives CASSWGTGGEQYF. Full variable domain (missing parts from reference TRBV7-9 and TRBJ2-7): DTGVSQNPRHKITKRGQNVTFRCDPISEHNRLYWYRQTLGQGPEFLTYFQNEAQLEKSRLLSDRFSAERPKGSFSTLEIQRTEQGDSAMYLCASSWGTGGEQYFGPGTRLTVT.

In regard to this clone: This CDR3 is also generated by other DNA sequences in the sample. The gene calls are TRBV9 and TRBJ1-2; TRBD1 aligns across 9 bases. Germline V gene data show CDR1 as SGDLS and CDR2 as YYNGEE. V was clipped by 3 bases and J by 1 base; unmatched bases: 4. This CDR3 is built from 15 residues. CDR3 in DNA: TGTGCCAGCAGCGGAGGGACAGGGATTAACTATGGCTACACCTTC. It yields the protein CASSGGTGINYGYTF.

The chain joins TRBV5-4 to TRBJ1-1; D gene ambiguous. The CDR3 consists of 12 residues. The germline V and J ends were trimmed by 4 bases and 1 base, with 5 bases remaining between them. Looked up from germline, CDR1 is SGHNT and CDR2 is YYREEE (reference sequence). The CDR3 loop is CASSGTNTEAFF. Written as DNA, the CDR3 is TGTGCCAGCAGCGGCACGAACACTGAAGCTTTCTTT.

Note on this clone: Other DNA sequences within the sample encode an identical CDR3. The rearrangement uses TRBV9 and TRBJ1-6; D ambiguous. Germline loops: CDR1 SGDLS, CDR2 YYNGEE. The germline V and J ends were trimmed by 3 bases and 10 bases, with 8 bases remaining between them. This CDR3 region has 12 residues. CDR3: CASSAEGSPLHF. CDR3 nucleotide sequence: TGTGCCAGCAGCGCCGAGGGATCACCCCTCCACTTT.

The V call is TRBV6-1, the J call TRBJ1-2; 7 bases line up with TRBD1. CDR1 and CDR2 from the germline V gene are MNHNS and SASEGT. The CDR3 totals 15 residues. J lost 8 bases, V lost 4 bases, and 13 bases had no gene match. The CDR3 coding sequence is TGTGCCAGCAGTGGACCGACAGGGACGGGCGGAGGCTACACCTTC. Amino acids: CASSGPTGTGGGYTF.

V is TRBV27 and J is TRBJ2-7; D tentatively fits TRBD1 or TRBD2 (6 bases each). The CDR3 spans 15 residues. The germline CDR1 and CDR2 sequences are MNHEY and SMNVEV (reference sequence). The V gene lost 5 bases and the J gene lost 3 bases, with 17 bases spanning the gap. The CDR3: CASSIGPGAVYEQYF. The CDR3 region has the DNA TGTGCCAGCAGTATCGGTCCGGGGGCCGTCTACGAGCAGTACTTC.

The chain couples TRBV6-4 to TRBJ2-3, with a tentative D call TRBD2 (7 bases). Germline assignment: CDR1 MRHNA and CDR2 SNTAGT. The CDR3 contains 12 residues. CDR3 coding DNA: TGTGGGGGGGGACAATTCACAGATACGCAGTATTTT. Protein product: CGGGQFTDTQYF.

This chain links TRBV10-3 with TRBJ2-7, with 7 nucleotides matching TRBD2. V lost 2 bases to trimming and J lost 2 bases; unmatched junction nucleotides: 6. Germline assignment: CDR1 ENHRY and CDR2 SYGVKD. The CDR3 loop spans 15 amino acids. The chain's CDR3 is CAISERSSGAYEQYF. As DNA, the CDR3 is TGTGCCATCAGTGAGCGGTCTAGCGGAGCCTACGAGCAGTACTTC.

The J gene is TRBJ2-7, the V gene TRBV9; TRBD2 is a possible D gene (6 bases). Trimming took off 0 bases at V and 2 bases at J, with 12 bases between the two ends. From germline, CDR1 is SGDLS and CDR2 YYNGEE. This CDR3 is 15 amino acids long. The CDR3 is CASSVAGLPTYEQYF. The CDR3 nucleotides are TGTGCCAGCAGCGTAGCGGGACTCCCAACCTACGAGCAGTACTTC.

This clone has a single count. This sequence joins TRBV4-1 and TRBJ2-6; no definite D call. CDR3 length: 19 amino acids. The germline V gene encodes CDR1 MGHRA and CDR2 YSYEKL. The V and J ends lost 0 bases and 1 base respectively, with 16 bases between them. The DNA for the CDR3 is TGCGCCAGCAGCCAAGATCTAGTCCTCCTAAGTTCTGGGGCCAACGTCCTGACTTTC. Its translation is CASSQDLVLLSSGANVLTF.

This clone was seen a handful of times. The chain employs TRBV4-3 and TRBJ2-2; TRBD2 aligns across 7 bases. The V segment lost 1 base and the J segment 3 bases; nucleotides outside the gene matches: 11. The CDR3 covers 18 residues. Germline V gene sequence: CDR1 LGHNA, CDR2 YSLEER. CDR3 nucleotide sequence: TGCGCCAGCAGCCAAGTGTTGGGGGAGGGCCAGTACACCGGGGAGCTGTTTTTT. As protein: CASSQVLGEGQYTGELFF.

The chain recombines TRBV14 with TRBJ1-5, with D possibly TRBD1 on 6 matching bases. The CDR3 is 14 amino acids. Per germline, CDR1 SGHDN and CDR2 FVKESK. Between the trimmed V and J ends, which lost 5 bases and 7 bases, there was a span of 15 bases. CDR3: CASSAAGAQQPQHF. The CDR3 DNA reads TGTGCCAGCAGCGCCGCAGGGGCACAGCAGCCCCAGCATTTT.

The chain couples TRBV28 to TRBJ1-1; perhaps TRBD1 as D (5 bases). The CDR3 is 15 amino acids. The germline V gene has CDR1 MDHEN and CDR2 SYDVKM. Between the trimmed V and J ends, which lost 5 bases and 3 bases, there was a span of 16 bases. The DNA of the CDR3 is TGTGCCAGCAGTGGGGGGAGGGAAGGGTACACTGAAGCTTTCTTT. This translates into CASSGGREGYTEAFF.

The V and J genes are TRBV28 and TRBJ1-2, with 7 bases fitting TRBD1. The CDR3 runs to 15 residues. The germline gives CDR1 MDHEN, CDR2 SYDVKM. Losses at the gene ends were 5 bases for V and 5 bases for J; bases not matched to a gene: 11. The CDR3 nucleotides read TGTGCCAGCAGTCCGCAGAAGGGGGCTGGGTATGGCTACACCTTC. Translation: CASSPQKGAGYGYTF.

CDR3 sequence: CASSPRGSPYEQYF. CDR3 DNA: TGTGCCAGCAGCCCTCGGGGGTCCCCCTACGAGCAGTACTTC. This chain uses TRBV9 with TRBJ2-7, with TRBD2 as a possible D gene (6 bases). In germline, CDR1 is SGDLS, CDR2 YYNGEE. The CDR3 is 14 residues long. The germline V and J ends were trimmed by 4 bases and 2 bases, with 13 bases remaining between them.

The table lists this clone with a few counts. The CDR3 nucleotides are TGCAGCGTTCGGCTGGACAGTAGCTCCTACGAGCAGTACTTC. Translating it yields CSVRLDSSSYEQYF. V usage is TRBV29-1 and J usage is TRBJ2-7; possible D gene TRBD1, 6 bases. CDR3 size: 14 residues. CDR1 and CDR2 from the germline V gene are SQVTM and ANQGSEA. V lost 5 bases to trimming and J lost 0 bases, with 14 bases between them.

As regards this clone: The sample carries other DNA sequences with the same CDR3. The rearrangement links TRBV27 to TRBJ2-1; perhaps TRBD2 as D (5 bases). Trimming took 2 bases from V and 0 from J, leaving 5 bases between them. The CDR3 is made up of 14 amino acids. The germline gives CDR1 MNHEY, CDR2 SMNVEV (reference sequence). The CDR3 loop reads CASSLAGSYNEQFF. The CDR3 nucleotides are TGTGCCAGCAGTTTAGCGGGCTCCTACAATGAGCAGTTCTTC.

V is TRBV19 and J is TRBJ2-7; 7 bases line up with TRBD1. V shed 11 bases and J 2 bases; nucleotides not matched to a gene: 9. The CDR3 has 13 residues. Germline V gene sequence: CDR1 LNHDA, CDR2 SQIVND (reference sequence). In DNA, the CDR3 is TGTGCCGGACCCGGGACAGCGACCTACGAGCAGTACTTC. This encodes CAGPGTATYEQYF.

The chain uses TRBV28 and TRBJ2-2; possibly TRBD1 for D (5 bases). The germline V and J ends were trimmed by 5 bases and 2 bases, with 12 bases remaining between them. CDR1 MDHEN and CDR2 SYDVKM come from the germline V gene. There are 15 residues in the CDR3. The CDR3 DNA reads TGTGCCAGCAGTATAACAGGTTTCAACACCGGGGAGCTGTTTTTT. Translated: CASSITGFNTGELFF.

Remarks on this clone: Other DNA sequences in this sample translate to the same CDR3. For the CDR3, the DNA is TGTGCCAGCAGTCCCGGACAGTCGAACACTGAAGCTTTCTTT. Protein product: CASSPGQSNTEAFF. This chain uses TRBV27 with TRBJ1-1, with D perhaps TRBD1 (6 bases). Trimming took 5 bases from V and 1 from J, leaving 11 bases between them. CDR3 length: 14 amino acids. CDR1 is MNHEY, CDR2 SMNVEV, per germline (reference sequence).

The chain employs TRBV15 and TRBJ1-1, with D perhaps TRBD1 (5 bases). CDR1 is LNHNV and CDR2 is YYDKDF in the germline V gene (reference sequence). Trimming removed 5 bases at V and 10 bases at J, with 17 bases between. This CDR3 comprises 13 residues. CDR3 region: CATSLHGAEGAFF. In DNA, the CDR3 is TGTGCCACCAGCCTTCATGGGGCCGAGGGAGCTTTCTTT.

This clone was observed once. In the same sample, other DNA sequences code for this CDR3. This rearrangement joins TRBV6-1 to TRBJ2-7; 7 nucleotides agree with TRBD2. V lost 4 bases, J lost 3 bases, and 3 bases stayed unmatched. The germline V gene encodes CDR1 MNHNS and CDR2 SASEGT. CDR3 length: 13 amino acids. CDR3 protein: CASSASGNYEQYF. The CDR3 region has the DNA TGTGCCAGCAGTGCTAGCGGCAACTACGAGCAGTACTTC.

The chain couples TRBV7-9 to TRBJ2-1, with TRBD1 as a possible D gene (7 bases). With 7 bases removed from V and 11 bases from J, the gap between germline ends came to 18 bases. Germline V gene data show CDR1 as SEHNR and CDR2 as FQNEAQ (reference sequence). The CDR3 has 13 residues. CDR3 loop: CASIDHQGGKQFF. The CDR3, as DNA: TGTGCCAGCATCGATCACCAGGGGGGAAAGCAGTTCTTC.

CDR3 sequence (DNA): TGTGCCAGCAGCTTGGGAGACCGGGGGTTCTATGGCTACACCTTC. Its translation is CASSLGDRGFYGYTF. V and J are TRBV5-4 and TRBJ1-2; weak D call: TRBD1 (5 bases). V shed 0 bases and J shed 4 bases, with 13 bases lying between them. CDR1 is SGHNT and CDR2 is YYREEE in the germline V gene (reference sequence). This CDR3 has 15 amino acids.

This sequence joins TRBV7-8 and TRBJ2-3, with a possible D match to TRBD1 (6 bases). Trimming removed 5 bases at V and 2 bases at J, with 17 bases between. The CDR3 runs to 16 residues. Germline CDR1 reads SGHVS; CDR2 reads FQNEAQ. The CDR3 bases are TGTGCCAGCAGCCGGCCCTCCGGGACACTCACAGATACGCAGTATTTT. Protein: CASSRPSGTLTDTQYF. The variable domain in full, completed from reference TRBV7-8 and TRBJ2-3, reads GAGVSQSPRYKVAKRGQDVALRCDPISGHVSLFWYQQALGQGPEFLTYFQNEAQLDKSGLPSDRFFAERPEGSVSTLKIQRTQQEDSAVYLCASSRPSGTLTDTQYFGPGTRLTVL.

This sequence joins TRBV5-4 and TRBJ2-1; D could derive from TRBD1 or TRBD2 (7 bases each). CDR1 is SGHNT, CDR2 YYREEE, per germline (reference sequence). V lost 2 bases, J lost 10 bases, and 22 bases lay in between. The CDR3 sequence is 16 residues long. For the CDR3, the DNA is TGTGCCAGCAGCTTCTCAGGGGGAGGGCCATTTGGGGAGCAGTTCTTC. This gives the protein CASSFSGGGPFGEQFF.

This chain uses TRBV7-9 with TRBJ1-2, with unresolved D. The CDR3 sequence is 13 residues long. Germline CDR1 is SEHNR and CDR2 is FQNEAQ (reference sequence). V was shortened by 0 bases and J by 4 bases, with 6 bases between the two germline ends. CDR3 region: CASSLAGTYGYTF. CDR3 DNA: TGTGCCAGCAGCTTAGCGGGAACCTATGGCTACACCTTC.

This clone was observed once. V usage is TRBV11-3 and J usage is TRBJ1-5; D gene uncertain. This CDR3 is 16 amino acids long. Trimming cost V 2 bases and J 3 bases, with 14 bases left between them. Germline CDR1 is SGHNT and CDR2 is YENEEA. CDR3 loop: CASSLISVVPNQPQHF. CDR3 nucleotides: TGTGCCAGCAGCTTAATTAGCGTTGTGCCCAATCAGCCCCAGCATTTT.